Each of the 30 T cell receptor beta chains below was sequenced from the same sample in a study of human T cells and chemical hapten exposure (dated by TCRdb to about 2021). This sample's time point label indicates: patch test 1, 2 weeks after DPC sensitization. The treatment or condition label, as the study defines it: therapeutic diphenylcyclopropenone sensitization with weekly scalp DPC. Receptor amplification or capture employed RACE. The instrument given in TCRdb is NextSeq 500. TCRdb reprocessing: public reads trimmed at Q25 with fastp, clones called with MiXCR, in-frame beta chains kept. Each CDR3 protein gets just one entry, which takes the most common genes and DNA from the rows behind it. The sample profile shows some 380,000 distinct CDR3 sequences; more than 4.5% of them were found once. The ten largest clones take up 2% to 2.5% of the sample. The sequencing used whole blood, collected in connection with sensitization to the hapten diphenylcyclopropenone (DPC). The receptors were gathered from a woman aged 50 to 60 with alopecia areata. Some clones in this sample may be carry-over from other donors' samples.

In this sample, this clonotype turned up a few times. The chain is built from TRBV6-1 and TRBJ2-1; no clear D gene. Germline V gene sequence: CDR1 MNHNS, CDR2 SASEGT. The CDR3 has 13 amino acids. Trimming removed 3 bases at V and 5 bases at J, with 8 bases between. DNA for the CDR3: TGTGCCAGCAGTGATTTCGTTGACAATGAGCAGTTCTTC. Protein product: CASSDFVDNEQFF.

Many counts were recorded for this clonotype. The CDR3 protein is CASSSEILGTGELFF. As DNA, the CDR3 is TGTGCCAGCAGTTCCGAGATCCTTGGAACCGGGGAGCTGTTTTTT. The chain links TRBV6-5 to TRBJ2-2; D not resolved. Germline CDR1 MNHEY, CDR2 SVGAGI. V dropped 4 bases and J dropped 5 bases, with 14 bases sitting between them. This CDR3 is 15 amino acids long.

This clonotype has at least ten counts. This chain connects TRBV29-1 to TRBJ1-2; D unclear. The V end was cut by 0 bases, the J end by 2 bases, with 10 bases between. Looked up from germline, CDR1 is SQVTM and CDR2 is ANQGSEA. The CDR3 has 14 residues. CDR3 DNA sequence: TGCAGCGTTGAAGATCCCAACACAAACTATGGCTACACCTTC. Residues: CSVEDPNTNYGYTF.

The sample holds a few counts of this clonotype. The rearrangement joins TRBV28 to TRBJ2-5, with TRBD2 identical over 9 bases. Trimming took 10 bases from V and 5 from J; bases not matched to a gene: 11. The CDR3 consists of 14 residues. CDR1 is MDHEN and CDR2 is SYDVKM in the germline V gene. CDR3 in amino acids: CATYQAGGGETQYF. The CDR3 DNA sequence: TGTGCCACCTATCAGGCGGGAGGGGGGGAGACCCAGTACTTC.

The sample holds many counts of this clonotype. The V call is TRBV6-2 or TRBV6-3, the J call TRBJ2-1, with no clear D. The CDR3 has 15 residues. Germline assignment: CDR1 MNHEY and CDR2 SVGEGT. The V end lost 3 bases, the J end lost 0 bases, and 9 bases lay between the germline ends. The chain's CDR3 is CASSYSAFSYNEQFF. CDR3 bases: TGTGCCAGCAGTTATTCCGCCTTCTCCTACAATGAGCAGTTCTTC.

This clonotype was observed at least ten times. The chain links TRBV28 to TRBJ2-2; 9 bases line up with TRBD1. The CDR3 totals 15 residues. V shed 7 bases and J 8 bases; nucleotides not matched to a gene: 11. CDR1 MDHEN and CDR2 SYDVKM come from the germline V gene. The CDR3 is CASNGQQGAGGELFF. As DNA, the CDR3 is TGTGCCAGCAACGGTCAACAGGGGGCCGGTGGGGAGCTGTTTTTT.

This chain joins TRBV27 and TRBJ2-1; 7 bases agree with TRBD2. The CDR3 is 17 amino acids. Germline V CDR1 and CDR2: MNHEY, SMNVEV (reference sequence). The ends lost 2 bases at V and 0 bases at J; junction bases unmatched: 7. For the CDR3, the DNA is TGTGCCAGCAGTTTAATGGGGAGGGGAGTCTCCTACAATGAGCAGTTCTTC. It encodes CASSLMGRGVSYNEQFF.

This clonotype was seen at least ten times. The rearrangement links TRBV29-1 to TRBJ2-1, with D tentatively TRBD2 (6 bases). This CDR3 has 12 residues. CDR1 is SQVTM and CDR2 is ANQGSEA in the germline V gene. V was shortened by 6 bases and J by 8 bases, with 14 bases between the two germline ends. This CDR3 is CSVRRGLDEQFF. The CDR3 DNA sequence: TGCAGCGTACGGAGGGGCCTAGATGAGCAGTTCTTC.

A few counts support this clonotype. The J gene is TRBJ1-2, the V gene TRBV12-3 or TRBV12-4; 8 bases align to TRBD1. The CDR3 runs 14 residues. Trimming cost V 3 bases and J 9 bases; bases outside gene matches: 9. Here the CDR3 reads CASSFGTGIFSYTF. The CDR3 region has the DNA TGTGCCAGCAGTTTCGGGACAGGAATTTTTAGCTACACCTTC.

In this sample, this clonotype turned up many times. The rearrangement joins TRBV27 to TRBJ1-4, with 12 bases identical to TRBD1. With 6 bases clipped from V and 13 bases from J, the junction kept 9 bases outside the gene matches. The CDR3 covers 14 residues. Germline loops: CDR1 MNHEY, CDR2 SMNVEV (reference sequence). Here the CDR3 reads CASSSPGTGGGLFF. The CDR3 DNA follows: TGTGCCAGCAGCTCTCCCGGGACAGGGGGCGGACTGTTTTTT. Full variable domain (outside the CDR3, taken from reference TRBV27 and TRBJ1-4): EAQVTQNPRYLITVTGKKLTVTCSQNMNHEYMSWYRQDPGLGLRQIYYSMNVEVTDKGDVPEGYKVSRKEKRNFPLILESPSPNQTSLYFCASSSPGTGGGLFFGSGTQLSVL.

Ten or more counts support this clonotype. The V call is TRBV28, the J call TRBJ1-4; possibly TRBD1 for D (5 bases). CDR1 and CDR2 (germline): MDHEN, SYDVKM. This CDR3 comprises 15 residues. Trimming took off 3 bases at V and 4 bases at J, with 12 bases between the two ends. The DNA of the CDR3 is TGTGCCAGCAGTTTCCTCTCCGGGGGTAATGAAAAACTGTTTTTT. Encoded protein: CASSFLSGGNEKLFF.

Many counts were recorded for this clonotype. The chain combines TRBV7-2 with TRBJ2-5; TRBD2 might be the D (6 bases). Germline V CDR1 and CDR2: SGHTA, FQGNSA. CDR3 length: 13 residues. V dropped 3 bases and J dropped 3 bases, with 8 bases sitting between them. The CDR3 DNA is TGTGCCAGCAGCTTCGGACTAAAAGAGACCCAGTACTTC. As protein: CASSFGLKETQYF.

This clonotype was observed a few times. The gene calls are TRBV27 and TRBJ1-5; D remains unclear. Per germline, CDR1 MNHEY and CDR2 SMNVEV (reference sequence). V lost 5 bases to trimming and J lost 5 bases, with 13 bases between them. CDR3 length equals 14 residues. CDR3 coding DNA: TGTGCCAGCAGTATAGAGTGGGGTGATCAGCCCCAGCATTTT. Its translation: CASSIEWGDQPQHF.

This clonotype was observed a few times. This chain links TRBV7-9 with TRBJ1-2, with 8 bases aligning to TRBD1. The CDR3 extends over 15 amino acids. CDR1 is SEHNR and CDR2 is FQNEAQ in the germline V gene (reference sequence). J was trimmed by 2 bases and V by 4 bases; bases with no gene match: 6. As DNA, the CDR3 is TGTGCCAGCAGCTCCCTTTGGACAGGGAACTATGGCTACACCTTC. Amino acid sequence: CASSSLWTGNYGYTF.

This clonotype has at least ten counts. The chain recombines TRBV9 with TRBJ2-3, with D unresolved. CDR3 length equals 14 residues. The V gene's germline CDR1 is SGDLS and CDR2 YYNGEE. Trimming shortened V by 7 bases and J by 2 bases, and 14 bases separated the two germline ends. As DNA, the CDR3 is TGTGCCAGCTCATCCCAGTGGGACACAGATACGCAGTATTTT. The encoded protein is CASSSQWDTDTQYF.

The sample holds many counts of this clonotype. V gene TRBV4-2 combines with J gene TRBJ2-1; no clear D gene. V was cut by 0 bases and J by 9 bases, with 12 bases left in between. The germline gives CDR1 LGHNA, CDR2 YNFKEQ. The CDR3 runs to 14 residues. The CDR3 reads CASSQDSRPGEQFF. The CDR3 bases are TGTGCCAGCAGCCAAGACTCAAGGCCGGGTGAGCAGTTCTTC.

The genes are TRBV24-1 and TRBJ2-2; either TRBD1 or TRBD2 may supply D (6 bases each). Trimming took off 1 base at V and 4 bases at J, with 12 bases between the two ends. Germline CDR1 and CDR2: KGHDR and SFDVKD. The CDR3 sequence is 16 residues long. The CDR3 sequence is CATSDFPRGGTGELFF. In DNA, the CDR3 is TGTGCCACCAGTGATTTTCCCAGGGGAGGCACCGGGGAGCTGTTTTTT.

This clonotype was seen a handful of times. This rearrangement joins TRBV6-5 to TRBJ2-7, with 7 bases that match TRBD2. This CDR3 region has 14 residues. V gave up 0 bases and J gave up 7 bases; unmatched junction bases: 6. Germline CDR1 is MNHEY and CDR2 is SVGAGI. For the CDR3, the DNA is TGTGCCAGCAGTTACTCATCAGCGGGGCGAGAGCAGTACTTC. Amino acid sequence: CASSYSSAGREQYF.

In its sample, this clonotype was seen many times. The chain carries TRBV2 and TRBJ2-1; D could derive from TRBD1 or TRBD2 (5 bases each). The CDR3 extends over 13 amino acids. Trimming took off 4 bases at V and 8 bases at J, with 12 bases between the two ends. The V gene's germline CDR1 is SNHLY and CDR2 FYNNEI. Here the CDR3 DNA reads TGTGCCAGCAGTGTCGTCGGGGCCGATGAGCAGTTCTTC. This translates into CASSVVGADEQFF.

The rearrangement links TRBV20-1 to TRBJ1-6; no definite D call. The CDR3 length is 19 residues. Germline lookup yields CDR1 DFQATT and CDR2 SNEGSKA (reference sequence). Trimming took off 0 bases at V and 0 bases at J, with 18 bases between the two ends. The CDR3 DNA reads TGCAGTGCTAGAGATCTTAACACCGGGAGGAGCTCCTATAATTCACCCCTCCACTTT. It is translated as CSARDLNTGRSSYNSPLHF.

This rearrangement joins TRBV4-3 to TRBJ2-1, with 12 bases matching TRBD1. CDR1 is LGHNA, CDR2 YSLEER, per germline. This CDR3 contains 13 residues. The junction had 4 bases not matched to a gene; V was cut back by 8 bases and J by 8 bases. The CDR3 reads CASSGTGGHEQFF. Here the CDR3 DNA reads TGCGCCAGCTCCGGGACAGGGGGCCATGAGCAGTTCTTC.

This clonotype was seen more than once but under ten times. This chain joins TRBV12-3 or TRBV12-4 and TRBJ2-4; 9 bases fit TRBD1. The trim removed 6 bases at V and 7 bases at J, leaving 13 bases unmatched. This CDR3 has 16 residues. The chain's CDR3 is CASSGTGSSWGNIQYF. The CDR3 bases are TGTGCCAGCAGCGGGACAGGGAGTAGTTGGGGGAACATTCAGTACTTC.

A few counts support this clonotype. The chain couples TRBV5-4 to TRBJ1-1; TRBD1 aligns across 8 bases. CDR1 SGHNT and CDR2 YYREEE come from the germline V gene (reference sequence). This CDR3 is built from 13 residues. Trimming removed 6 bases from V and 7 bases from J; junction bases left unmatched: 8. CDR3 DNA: TGTGCCAGCACGGGACAGGACAGCGGTGAAGCTTTCTTT. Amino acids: CASTGQDSGEAFF.

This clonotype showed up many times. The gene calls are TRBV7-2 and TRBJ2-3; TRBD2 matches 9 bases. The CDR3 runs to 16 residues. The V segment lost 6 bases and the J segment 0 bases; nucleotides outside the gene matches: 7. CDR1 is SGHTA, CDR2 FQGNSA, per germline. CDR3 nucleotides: TGTGCCAGCAGTCTCAGACTAGCGGCTAGCACAGATACGCAGTATTTT. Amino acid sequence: CASSLRLAASTDTQYF. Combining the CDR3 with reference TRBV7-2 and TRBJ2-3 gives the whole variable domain GAGVSQSPSNKVTEKGKDVELRCDPISGHTALYWYRQSLGQGLEFLIYFQGNSAPDKSGLPSDRFSAERTGGSVSTLTIQRTQQEDSAVYLCASSLRLAASTDTQYFGPGTRLTVL.

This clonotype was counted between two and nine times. CDR3 sequence reads: CASSKGLAGYNEQFF. The CDR3 DNA reads TGTGCCAGCAGCAAAGGACTAGCGGGATACAATGAGCAGTTCTTC. The genes are TRBV27 and TRBJ2-1; TRBD2 aligns across 12 bases. Germline V gene lookup returns CDR1 MNHEY and CDR2 SMNVEV (reference sequence). The trim removed 6 bases at V and 4 bases at J, leaving 4 bases unmatched. This CDR3 has 15 amino acids.

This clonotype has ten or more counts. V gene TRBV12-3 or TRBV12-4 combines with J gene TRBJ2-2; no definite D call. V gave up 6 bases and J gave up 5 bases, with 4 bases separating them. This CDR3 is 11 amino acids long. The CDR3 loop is CASRETGELFF. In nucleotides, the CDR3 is TGTGCCAGCAGAGAGACCGGGGAGCTGTTTTTT.

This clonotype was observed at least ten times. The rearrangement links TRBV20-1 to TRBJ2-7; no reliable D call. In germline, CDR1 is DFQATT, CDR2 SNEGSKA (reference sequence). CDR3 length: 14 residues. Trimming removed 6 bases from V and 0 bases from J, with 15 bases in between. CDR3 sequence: CSATDPALSYEQYF. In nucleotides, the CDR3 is TGCAGTGCCACCGATCCGGCCCTCTCCTACGAGCAGTACTTC.

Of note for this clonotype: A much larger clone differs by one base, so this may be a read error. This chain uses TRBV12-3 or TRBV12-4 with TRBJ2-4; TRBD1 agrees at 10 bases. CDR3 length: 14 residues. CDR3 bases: TGTGCCAGCAGTTTGACAGGGGGCAAAAACTTTCAGTACTTC. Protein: CASSLTGGKNFQYF.

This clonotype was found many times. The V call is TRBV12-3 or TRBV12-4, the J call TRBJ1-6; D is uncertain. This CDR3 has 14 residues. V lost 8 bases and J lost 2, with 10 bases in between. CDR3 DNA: TGTGCCAGCGCCCCCGGCACCTATAATTCACCCCTCCACTTT. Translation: CASAPGTYNSPLHF.

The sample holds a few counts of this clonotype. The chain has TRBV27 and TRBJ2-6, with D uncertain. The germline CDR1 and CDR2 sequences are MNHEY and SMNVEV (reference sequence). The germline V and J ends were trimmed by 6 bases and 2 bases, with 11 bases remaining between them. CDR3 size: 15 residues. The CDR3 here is CASRPTDPGANVLTF. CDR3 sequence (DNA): TGTGCCAGCAGGCCTACGGATCCTGGGGCCAACGTCCTGACTTTC.